This T cell receptor (beta chain) was identified during a study of OX40 agonist ivuxolimab in advanced cancers. The V gene's germline CDR1 is MNHEY and CDR2 SMNVEV (reference sequence). The CDR3 extends over 15 amino acids. Trimming took off 7 bases at V and 3 bases at J, with 18 bases between the two ends. TCRdb's table, derived via immunoSEQ multiplex PCR, lists solely in-frame clones and lacks some. The sample has almost 50,000 clones; approximately 81% are singletons. V is TRBV27 and J is TRBJ1-1; possibly TRBD1 for D (5 bases). The source of this sequence is an adult with an advanced solid tumor such as melanoma, head and neck, liver or kidney cancer. The sample consisted of CD4+ or CD8+ T cells sorted from blood, taken in a trial of the OX40 agonist ivuxolimab. CDR3 nucleotide sequence: TGTGCCAGCACTCAGAAAGGAGGGGTGTACACTGAAGCTTTCTTT. Translating it yields CASTQKGGVYTEAFF.